The 17 T cell receptor beta chains listed next were all sequenced from one sample in a study of control samples from healthy donors and cancer patients. TCRdb keeps only in-frame clones here, not all; method: immunoSEQ multiplex PCR. Of roughly 120,000 clones in the sample, around nine tenths were seen once. Sequencing was carried out using blood. The receptors shown here come from a woman in her 70s in good health.

This clone was seen only once. The genes are TRBV29-1 and TRBJ2-3; D is undetermined. Trimming stripped 3 bases from V and 3 bases from J, with 13 bases between. The CDR3 has 14 amino acids. Germline lookup yields CDR1 SQVTM and CDR2 ANQGSEA. The DNA of the CDR3 is TGCAGCGTTGATGAGATCCCCCAAACAGATACGCAGTATTTT. Its protein product is CSVDEIPQTDTQYF.

V is TRBV12-3 or TRBV12-4 and J is TRBJ1-3; unclear D gene. Trimming stripped 7 bases from V and 1 base from J, with 8 bases between. The CDR3 spans 13 residues. Written as DNA, the CDR3 is TGTGCCAGCACCACCCAGTCTGGAAACACCATATATTTT. It encodes CASTTQSGNTIYF.

Details on this clone: Other DNA variants within this sample encode the same CDR3. The rearrangement joins TRBV7-9 to TRBJ2-7; D not resolved. The CDR3 sequence is 13 residues long. The germline CDR1 and CDR2 sequences are SEHNR and FQNEAQ (reference sequence). Deletions cut 0 bases from V and 2 bases from J, with 5 bases between. In nucleotides, the CDR3 is TGTGCCAGCAGCTTAGCAGGAACCTACGAGCAGTACTTC. Protein product: CASSLAGTYEQYF.

A remark on this clone: Distinct nucleotide sequences in the sample also encode this CDR3. The rearrangement joins TRBV18 to TRBJ2-3; maybe TRBD1 (5 bases). Trimming stripped 2 bases from V and 1 base from J, with 10 bases between. Per the germline V gene, CDR1 is KGHSH and CDR2 is LQKENI. CDR3 length equals 15 residues. The DNA of the CDR3 is TGTGCCAGCTCACCATTACAGGCCCGCACAGATACGCAGTATTTT. The encoded protein is CASSPLQARTDTQYF. Filled out from reference TRBV18 and TRBJ2-3, the complete variable domain reads NAGVMQNPRHLVRRRGQEARLRCSPMKGHSHVYWYRQLPEEGLKFMVYLQKENIIDESGMPKERFSAEFPKEGPSILRIQQVVRGDSAAYFCASSPLQARTDTQYFGPGTRLTVL.

The gene calls are TRBV6-6 and TRBJ2-5, with no clear D. Trimming removed 6 bases from V and 5 bases from J, with 7 bases in between. Germline values: CDR1 MNHNY, CDR2 SVGAGI (reference sequence). The CDR3 spans 11 residues. CDR3 in amino acids: CASRYTETQYF. The CDR3 bases are TGTGCCAGCAGGTACACCGAGACCCAGTACTTC.

The chain joins TRBV15 to TRBJ2-7; 7 nucleotides line up with TRBD2. V shed 1 base and J 2 bases; nucleotides not matched to a gene: 8. The CDR3 spans 16 residues. Germline V gene data show CDR1 as LNHNV and CDR2 as YYDKDF (reference sequence). In DNA, the CDR3 is TGTGCCACCAGCAGAGTGCGCGGGGGTACACCCTACGAGCAGTACTTC. It is translated as CATSRVRGGTPYEQYF.

The chain combines TRBV5-1 with TRBJ2-1, with 10 bases fitting TRBD2. V trimming: 0 bases; J trimming: 6 bases; junction bases outside the gene matches: 6. This CDR3 is built from 16 residues. Germline lookup yields CDR1 SGHRS and CDR2 YFSETQ. CDR3 in amino acids: CASSLVASGRSNEQFF. For the CDR3, the DNA is TGCGCCAGCAGCTTGGTGGCTAGCGGGAGATCCAATGAGCAGTTCTTC. Together with reference TRBV5-1 and TRBJ2-1, the CDR3 gives the full variable domain: KAGVTQTPRYLIKTRGQQVTLSCSPISGHRSVSWYQQTPGQGLQFLFEYFSETQRNKGNFPGRFSGRQFSNSRSEMNVSTLELGDSALYLCASSLVASGRSNEQFFGPGTRLTVL.

V is TRBV27 and J is TRBJ2-3, with no clear D. V was pared by 4 bases and J by 5 bases, with 10 bases between. Germline CDR1 MNHEY, CDR2 SMNVEV (reference sequence). The CDR3 consists of 13 residues. For the CDR3, the DNA is TGTGCCAGCAGTTCTACTCATGGAGATACGCAGTATTTT. Translation gives CASSSTHGDTQYF.

The V and J genes are TRBV5-5 and TRBJ2-7, with 8 bases fitting TRBD2. After removal of 3 bases from V and 3 bases from J, the junction contained 5 bases not matched to a gene. CDR3 length: 14 amino acids. CDR1 and CDR2 from the germline V gene are SGHKS and YYEKEE (reference sequence). The CDR3 protein is CASSSGGVGYEQYF. For the CDR3, the DNA is TGTGCCAGCAGCTCGGGGGGGGTTGGCTACGAGCAGTACTTC.

The rearrangement uses TRBV7-2 and TRBJ2-3; TRBD2 matches 10 bases. The germline gives CDR1 SGHTA, CDR2 FQGNSA. J lost 4 bases, V lost 3 bases, and 7 bases had no gene match. This CDR3 contains 16 residues. The CDR3 is CASSFSGGAKADTQYF. DNA for the CDR3: TGTGCCAGCAGCTTCAGCGGGGGGGCCAAGGCAGATACGCAGTATTTT.

The sample holds one count of this clone. The chain combines TRBV18 with TRBJ2-2, with TRBD1 as a possible D gene (5 bases). The germline V and J ends were trimmed by 1 base and 0 bases, with 9 bases remaining between them. CDR1 is KGHSH, CDR2 LQKENI, per germline. CDR3 length: 16 residues. This chain's CDR3 is CASSPRPGTNTGELFF. Here the CDR3 DNA reads TGTGCCAGCTCACCACGGCCAGGGACGAACACCGGGGAGCTGTTTTTT.

This sequence joins TRBV6-5 and TRBJ2-1; TRBD1 matches at 8 bases. J was trimmed by 7 bases and V by 6 bases; bases with no gene match: 8. This CDR3 contains 14 residues. Looked up from germline, CDR1 is MNHEY and CDR2 is SVGAGI. The CDR3 here is CASRAGTGRNEQFF. CDR3 nucleotide sequence: TGTGCCAGCAGAGCCGGGACAGGTCGGAATGAGCAGTTCTTC.

The V call is TRBV20-1, the J call TRBJ1-2; tentatively, D is TRBD1 (6 bases). This CDR3 is 11 amino acids long. Between the trimmed V and J ends, which lost 5 bases and 2 bases, there was a span of 6 bases. Germline-derived CDR1 and CDR2 are DFQATT and SNEGSKA (reference sequence). CDR3 sequence reads: CSAQGNYGYTF. The DNA for the CDR3 is TGCAGTGCTCAGGGGAACTATGGCTACACCTTC.

This clone has a handful of counts. This chain links TRBV11-1 with TRBJ2-7; 7 nucleotides match TRBD1. Unmatched junction bases numbered 4, after V lost 1 base and J lost 4 bases. CDR3 length equals 14 residues. The germline V gene encodes CDR1 SGHAT and CDR2 FQDESV (reference sequence). The CDR3: CASSLEGQQYEQYF. The CDR3 coding sequence is TGTGCCAGCAGCTTAGAGGGACAGCAGTACGAGCAGTACTTC.

The genes are TRBV12-3 or TRBV12-4 and TRBJ2-1; no firm D call. The CDR3 is 12 residues long. The V and J ends lost 3 bases and 7 bases respectively, with 7 bases between them. The CDR3 here is CASSFGDNEQFF. The DNA for the CDR3 is TGTGCCAGCAGTTTTGGCGATAATGAGCAGTTCTTC.

The chain has TRBV9 and TRBJ1-1; 7 positions agree with TRBD1. Germline V CDR1 and CDR2: SGDLS, YYNGEE. Trimming cost V 4 bases and J 4 bases; bases outside gene matches: 10. CDR3 size: 15 residues. The CDR3 region is CASSPTGAGVTEAFF. The CDR3 nucleotides are TGTGCCAGCAGCCCAACAGGGGCAGGGGTCACTGAAGCTTTCTTT.

V usage is TRBV9 and J usage is TRBJ1-2; maybe TRBD1 (6 bases). Trimming took 0 bases from V and 4 from J, leaving 13 bases between them. Germline V gene data show CDR1 as SGDLS and CDR2 as YYNGEE. This CDR3 comprises 15 residues. CDR3 sequence: CASSVAGGGGYGYTF. The CDR3 region has the DNA TGTGCCAGCAGCGTAGCGGGGGGCGGAGGCTATGGCTACACCTTC.